The 23 T cell receptor beta chains below all came from one sample that was sequenced in a study of response to subunit inactivated influenza vaccine. MiXCR, applied by TCRdb to the RT-PCR reads, yields one record per CDR3 protein. Of approximately 570,000 distinct CDR3 sequences detected, about 7.6% appear once; the ten largest clones hold 10% to 15%. Material: PBMCs from blood, obtained 23 to 25 months after vaccination. The source is a man between 50 and 70 years old who received an inactivated influenza vaccine.

In its sample, this clonotype was seen a few times. The chain links TRBV29-1 to TRBJ2-5; 10 bases are a match to TRBD1. The germline V gene has CDR1 SQVTM and CDR2 ANQGSEA. Trimming cost V 6 bases and J 1 base; bases outside gene matches: 5. This CDR3 is built from 14 residues. The CDR3 loop reads CSVRQGATQETQYF. The CDR3 DNA reads TGCAGCGTCCGACAGGGGGCCACCCAAGAGACCCAGTACTTC. The full variable domain, completed using reference TRBV29-1 and TRBJ2-5, is SAVISQKPSRDICQRGTSLTIQCQVDSQVTMMFWYRQQPGQSLTLIATANQGSEATYESGFVIDKFPISRPNLTFSTLTVSNMSPEDSSIYLCSVRQGATQETQYFGPGTRLLVL.

This clonotype appeared a few times. The rearrangement uses TRBV3-1 and TRBJ1-1, with D unresolved. The germline V gene encodes CDR1 LGHDT and CDR2 YNNKEL (reference sequence). The V and J ends lost 2 bases and 3 bases respectively, with 10 bases between them. This CDR3 has 14 amino acids. The CDR3 reads CASSQTGSYTEAFF. CDR3 nucleotide sequence: TGTGCCAGCAGCCAAACCGGGTCTTACACTGAAGCTTTCTTT.

Comment on this clonotype: A much larger clone differs by one base, so this may be a read error. V is TRBV29-1 and J is TRBJ2-2, with TRBD2 matching 9 bases. The V gene end was trimmed by 0 bases and the J gene end by 3 bases; junction bases not matched to a gene: 8. Germline loops: CDR1 SQVTM, CDR2 ANQGSEA. The CDR3 is made up of 17 amino acids. As DNA, the CDR3 is TGCAGCGTTGAAGAAGGAGGAGTAGCGGGGGACACCGGGGAGCTGTTTTTT. It yields the protein CSVEEGGVAGDTGELFF.

The gene calls are TRBV20-1 and TRBJ2-3; 12 bases map to TRBD2. CDR3 size: 17 residues. The germline V gene encodes CDR1 DFQATT and CDR2 SNEGSKA (reference sequence). Trimming took 6 bases from V and 1 from J; bases not matched to a gene: 11. CDR3 in amino acids: CSARGPSGRAGTDTQYF. The CDR3, as DNA: TGCAGTGCCCGAGGGCCTAGCGGGAGGGCAGGCACAGATACGCAGTATTTT.

This chain links TRBV7-8 with TRBJ2-7, with D perhaps TRBD2 (5 bases). V was shortened by 5 bases and J by 3 bases, with 17 bases between the two germline ends. This CDR3 contains 15 residues. Per the germline V gene, CDR1 is SGHVS and CDR2 is FQNEAQ. The CDR3 loop reads CASSPRNRELYEQYF. Here the CDR3 DNA reads TGTGCCAGCAGCCCCAGGAACCGGGAACTCTACGAGCAGTACTTC.

V and J are TRBV9 and TRBJ2-1; maybe TRBD1 (6 bases). Trimming cost V 2 bases and J 2 bases, with 11 bases left between them. CDR1 and CDR2 (germline): SGDLS, YYNGEE. This CDR3 is 15 amino acids long. DNA for the CDR3: TGTGCCAGCAGCGTGATAGGGGGTCCCTACAATGAGCAGTTCTTC. Protein: CASSVIGGPYNEQFF.

This clonotype has more than one count but fewer than ten. The gene calls are TRBV5-1 and TRBJ2-7, with D maybe TRBD1 (7 bases). The germline gives CDR1 SGHRS, CDR2 YFSETQ. This CDR3 is built from 18 residues. Trimming shortened V by 4 bases and J by 2 bases, and 25 bases separated the two germline ends. In DNA form, the CDR3 reads TGCGCCAGCAGCCGAACGACAAACATCGGAGGGGGCACCTACGAGCAGTACTTC. Amino acid sequence: CASSRTTNIGGGTYEQYF.

The chain is built from TRBV14 and TRBJ2-7; 9 bases match TRBD1. The CDR3 loop spans 14 amino acids. V lost 4 bases and J lost 5; bases outside the gene matches: 6. Germline CDR1 SGHDN, CDR2 FVKESK. CDR3 bases: TGTGCCAGCAGCCCGGACAGGGGCCTCCACGAGCAGTACTTC. Translated: CASSPDRGLHEQYF.

This clonotype was observed many times. This chain uses TRBV9 with TRBJ2-7; D gene unclear. CDR1 is SGDLS, CDR2 YYNGEE, per germline. The length of the CDR3 is 12 residues. V was trimmed by 4 bases and J by 6 bases, leaving 11 bases between them. This chain's CDR3 is CASSKEGSEQYF. CDR3 in DNA: TGTGCCAGCAGCAAAGAAGGTTCCGAGCAGTACTTC.

This chain links TRBV24-1 with TRBJ2-5; no firm D call. The ends were cut back, 2 bases at V and 5 bases at J, with 5 bases in the middle. The CDR3 sequence is 12 residues long. The germline V gene encodes CDR1 KGHDR and CDR2 SFDVKD. The CDR3 is CATSDSPETQYF. In DNA form, the CDR3 reads TGTGCCACCAGTGATTCCCCGGAGACCCAGTACTTC.

In this sample, this clonotype turned up once. This chain joins TRBV6-1 and TRBJ1-4; 7 bases are a match to TRBD1. There are 13 residues in the CDR3. Trimming removed 6 bases from V and 6 bases from J; junction bases left unmatched: 4. The germline V gene encodes CDR1 MNHNS and CDR2 SASEGT. This CDR3 is CASRATGDEKLFF. For the CDR3, the DNA is TGTGCCAGCAGAGCCACAGGGGATGAAAAACTGTTTTTT.

This clonotype showed up just a few times. This sequence joins TRBV5-1 and TRBJ2-1; TRBD2 aligns across 12 bases. Trimming removed 0 bases from V and 3 bases from J; junction bases left unmatched: 4. Per the germline V gene, CDR1 is SGHRS and CDR2 is YFSETQ. The CDR3 sequence is 17 residues long. As DNA, the CDR3 is TGCGCCAGCAGCTTGGGACTAGCGGGAGAACGCTACAATGAGCAGTTCTTC. Protein: CASSLGLAGERYNEQFF.

The CDR3 sequence is CASSQEKGAAGNTIYF. CDR3 sequence (DNA): TGTGCCAGCAGCCAAGAGAAAGGGGCTGCTGGAAACACCATATATTTT. The rearrangement uses TRBV4-2 and TRBJ1-3; D is perhaps TRBD1 (5 bases). CDR1 is LGHNA and CDR2 is YNFKEQ in the germline V gene. V was trimmed by 0 bases and J by 2 bases, leaving 11 bases between them. CDR3 length: 16 residues.

The table lists this clonotype with many counts. The chain couples TRBV5-4 to TRBJ2-5, with 10 bases that match TRBD2. J gave up 4 bases and V 1 base, and 4 bases lay outside the gene matches. The CDR3 totals 15 residues. Germline V gene data show CDR1 as SGHNT and CDR2 as YYREEE (reference sequence). In DNA, the CDR3 is TGTGCCAGCAGCTTGACGGGACTAGCGACAGAGACCCAGTACTTC. Its protein product is CASSLTGLATETQYF.

This clonotype turned up a few times. This rearrangement joins TRBV28 to TRBJ1-6; D call uncertain. The CDR3 is 15 residues long. Germline V gene data show CDR1 as MDHEN and CDR2 as SYDVKM. V lost 6 bases and J lost 3, with 12 bases in between. The chain's CDR3 is CASRRTGIYNSPLHF. As DNA, the CDR3 is TGTGCCAGCAGACGAACCGGGATCTATAATTCACCCCTCCACTTT.

This clonotype has just a few counts. The CDR3 nucleotides read TGTGCCAGCAGCTTAGCAGCGGGACAGGGGGCGTACGAGCAGTACTTC. It codes for CASSLAAGQGAYEQYF. The V and J genes are TRBV7-2 and TRBJ2-7, with TRBD1 matching over 12 bases. The CDR3 totals 16 residues. CDR1 and CDR2 from the germline V gene are SGHTA and FQGNSA. V trimming: 0 bases; J trimming: 4 bases; junction bases outside the gene matches: 4.

This clonotype was seen many times. At one boundary the junction diverges from the germline segment, which might be a read error. The genes are TRBV28 and TRBJ2-1, with 10 bases aligning to TRBD1. The CDR3 has 15 amino acids. CDR1 MDHEN and CDR2 SYDVKM come from the germline V gene. In DNA form, the CDR3 reads TGTGCCAGCACCCTTCCGGGACAGGGGTACATTGAGCAGTTCTTC. It translates to CASTLPGQGYIEQFF.

This clonotype was seen ten or more times. This chain connects TRBV5-1 to TRBJ2-3; D possibly matches TRBD1 or TRBD2 (5 bases each). Trimming stripped 0 bases from V and 5 bases from J, with 13 bases between. Germline V gene lookup returns CDR1 SGHRS and CDR2 YFSETQ. The CDR3 spans 15 residues. CDR3 residues: CASSLDLGTEDTQYF. The CDR3 DNA reads TGCGCCAGCAGCTTGGATTTGGGGACCGAAGATACGCAGTATTTT. Full variable domain (outside the CDR3, taken from reference TRBV5-1 and TRBJ2-3): KAGVTQTPRYLIKTRGQQVTLSCSPISGHRSVSWYQQTPGQGLQFLFEYFSETQRNKGNFPGRFSGRQFSNSRSEMNVSTLELGDSALYLCASSLDLGTEDTQYFGPGTRLTVL.

The chain is built from TRBV25-1 and TRBJ2-1; 7 bases align to TRBD2. From germline, CDR1 is MGHDK and CDR2 SYGVNS. Losses at the gene ends were 1 base for V and 4 bases for J; bases not matched to a gene: 4. This CDR3 spans 15 amino acids. CDR3: CASSECAGDYNEQFF. As DNA, the CDR3 is TGTGCCAGCAGTGAATGCGCGGGGGATTACAATGAGCAGTTCTTC.

This clonotype was found a few times. The V call is TRBV7-6, the J call TRBJ1-2; 8 bases are a match to TRBD1. CDR3 length: 15 residues. The junction had 5 bases not matched to a gene; V was cut back by 1 base and J by 4 bases. The germline CDR1 and CDR2 sequences are SGHVS and FNYEAQ. CDR3 sequence: CASSLEGTGAYGYTF. The CDR3 bases are TGTGCCAGCAGCTTAGAAGGGACAGGAGCCTATGGCTACACCTTC. Combining the CDR3 with reference TRBV7-6 and TRBJ1-2 gives the whole variable domain GAGVSQSPRYKVTKRGQDVALRCDPISGHVSLYWYRQALGQGPEFLTYFNYEAQQDKSGLPNDRFSAERPEGSISTLTIQRTEQRDSAMYRCASSLEGTGAYGYTFGSGTRLTVV.

CDR3 residues: CASSPNRYGYTF. CDR3 nucleotide sequence: TGTGCCAGCAGCCCCAATCGTTATGGCTACACCTTC. The chain is built from TRBV7-2 and TRBJ1-2; D is undetermined. This CDR3 region has 12 residues. Germline lookup yields CDR1 SGHTA and CDR2 FQGNSA. V was clipped by 5 bases and J by 5 bases, with 9 bases between them.

The chain uses TRBV12-3 or TRBV12-4 and TRBJ2-7; 12 bases agree with TRBD2. This CDR3 comprises 16 residues. Trimming cost V 6 bases and J 0 bases; bases outside gene matches: 6. CDR3 region: CASSPGTSGFSYEQYF. CDR3 nucleotides: TGTGCCAGCAGCCCCGGGACTAGCGGGTTCTCCTACGAGCAGTACTTC.

Only a few counts were recorded for this clonotype. The chain is built from TRBV10-3 and TRBJ1-1; no clear D. The CDR3 is 13 amino acids. Germline V gives CDR1 ENHRY, CDR2 SYGVKD. The germline V and J ends were trimmed by 4 bases and 3 bases, with 9 bases remaining between them. Written as DNA, the CDR3 is TGTGCCATCAGTGGAGGTCGGGACACTGAAGCTTTCTTT. As protein: CAISGGRDTEAFF.